These T cell receptor beta chains were read from a single sample in a study of CD8 T cells in ankylosing spondylitis. TCRdb passed the 5' RACE reads through MiXCR, listing each CDR3 protein once. The sample lists 670,000 or so distinct CDR3 sequences; around a fifth were seen once. Sequencing input: blood, either unsorted or a sorted T cell fraction (not recorded which). The origin of the receptors is a male donor with ankylosing spondylitis. Each CDR3 is given with its conserved first and last residue. The order of the fields is J gene, clone size, V gene, D gene, CDR3 protein, CDR3 DNA. D genes are given only for firm matches. Size is omitted from some rows. Given values are once, few, many or a class for expanded clones.

>TRBJ2-7|few|TRBV5-1|.
CASSLGQPNYEQYF
TGCGCCAGCAGCTTGGGACAACCTAACTACGAGCAGTACTTC
>TRBJ1-2|.|TRBV20-1|.
CSAPDSKGFKGGYTF
TGCAGTGCGCCCGACAGCAAGGGATTTAAGGGCGGCTACACCTTC
>TRBJ2-3|few|TRBV6-2/TRBV6-3|TRBD2
CASKLTSGRRTDTQYF
TGTGCCAGCAAACTGACTAGCGGGAGGCGCACAGATACGCAGTATTTT
>TRBJ1-1|.|TRBV29-1|.
CSVSRLNTEAFF
TGCAGCGTTTCTCGGTTGAACACTGAAGCTTTCTTT
>TRBJ2-1|few|TRBV2|.
CASSDTRGYNEQFF
TGTGCCAGCAGTGATACCCGGGGGTACAATGAGCAGTTCTTC
>TRBJ1-2|.|TRBV2|TRBD1
CASSRDSLYGYTF
TGTGCCAGCAGTAGGGACAGTCTCTATGGCTACACCTTC
>TRBJ2-7|.|TRBV2|TRBD2
CASSGSQRDEYEQYF
TGTGCCAGCAGTGGGTCCCAGCGGGACGAGTACGAGCAGTACTTC
>TRBJ1-2|.|TRBV27|.
CASSLGGLGGYTF
TGTGCCAGCAGCTTAGGGGGGCTCGGTGGCTACACCTTC
>TRBJ2-5|.|TRBV24-1|.
CATSDLDSEKETQYF
TGTGCCACCAGTGATTTAGACAGCGAAAAAGAGACCCAGTACTTC
>TRBJ2-1|.|TRBV7-6|TRBD2
CASSLALAGAGEQFF
TGTGCCAGCAGCTTGGCTCTAGCGGGAGCCGGTGAGCAGTTCTTC
>TRBJ2-3|.|TRBV12-3/TRBV12-4|TRBD2
CASRLAGGTQYF
TGTGCCAGCAGACTAGCGGGGGGTACGCAGTATTTT
>TRBJ1-4|.|TRBV20-1|.
CSASLTENEKLFF
TGCAGTGCTAGCCTGACTGAAAATGAAAAACTGTTTTTT
>TRBJ2-5|many|TRBV12-3/TRBV12-4|TRBD1
CASSLAGTGQETQYF
TGTGCCAGCAGTTTAGCCGGGACAGGGCAAGAGACCCAGTACTTC
>TRBJ1-2|.|TRBV21-1|.
CASSKARAGQGEINYGYTF
TGTGCCAGCAGCAAAGCGCGAGCGGGACAGGGAGAGATAAACTATGGCTACACCTTC
>TRBJ2-1|.|TRBV2|TRBD2
CASRLADYNEQFF
TGTGCCAGCAGACTAGCGGATTACAATGAGCAGTTCTTC
>TRBJ2-3|.|TRBV4-1|TRBD1
CASSQDTGTGTDTQYF
TGCGCCAGCAGCCAAGATACAGGGACAGGCACAGATACGCAGTATTTT
>TRBJ2-1|few|TRBV29-1|.
CSALGAWAQFF
TGCAGCGCCCTTGGGGCATGGGCGCAGTTCTTC
>TRBJ2-3|.|TRBV2|.
CASSVRTLQDTQYF
TGTGCCAGCAGTGTGCGGACTCTGCAAGATACGCAGTATTTT
>TRBJ1-3|.|TRBV7-9|.
CASSPMGTGNTIYF
TGTGCCAGCTCTCCGATGGGGACTGGAAACACCATATATTTT
>TRBJ2-1|.|TRBV5-5|TRBD1
CASSTGGRLDEQFF
TGTGCCAGCAGCACAGGGGGGCGGTTGGATGAGCAGTTCTTC
>TRBJ2-3|many|TRBV7-2|TRBD2
CASSLHGAGGSTDTQYF
TGTGCCAGCAGCCTCCATGGGGCGGGGGGGAGCACAGATACGCAGTATTTT
>TRBJ2-1|few|TRBV4-1|.
CASSHPGKGDNEQFF
TGCGCCAGCAGCCACCCCGGCAAAGGAGACAATGAGCAGTTCTTC
>TRBJ2-7|.|TRBV20-1|.
CSASRGSYDEQYF
TGCAGTGCTAGTCGCGGATCCTATGACGAGCAGTACTTC
>TRBJ2-3|few|TRBV20-1|TRBD2
CSARRGTTSDTQYF
TGCAGTGCTAGAAGAGGGACTACGTCCGATACGCAGTATTTT
>TRBJ2-2|.|TRBV5-1|TRBD1
CASSRGTGSYTGELFF
TGCGCCAGCAGCCGGGGGACAGGGAGCTACACCGGGGAGCTGTTTTTT
>TRBJ2-2|.|TRBV5-1|TRBD1
CASSNRTGRGGELFF
TGCGCCAGCAGCAACCGGACAGGGCGAGGCGGGGAGCTGTTTTTT
>TRBJ2-1|.|TRBV20-1|TRBD2
CSARKGGLAGFEQFF
TGCAGTGCTAGGAAGGGTGGTCTAGCGGGATTTGAGCAGTTCTTC
>TRBJ2-1|.|TRBV5-1|TRBD2
CASSSSLAGEGGEQFF
TGCGCCAGCAGCTCTTCACTAGCGGGAGAAGGGGGTGAGCAGTTCTTC
>TRBJ1-1|.|TRBV6-5|.
CASSYLLGGTEAFF
TGTGCCAGCAGTTACCTCTTGGGAGGCACTGAAGCTTTCTTT
>TRBJ1-5|few|TRBV7-2|.
CASSLDGGTQPQHF
TGTGCCAGCAGTTTAGACGGGGGGACTCAGCCCCAGCATTTT
>TRBJ1-2|few|TRBV4-3|TRBD1
CASSQEKETGYGYTF
TGCGCCAGCAGCCAAGAAAAGGAGACAGGGTACGGCTACACCTTC
>TRBJ1-5|.|TRBV12-3/TRBV12-4|TRBD1
CASSFGTGFDQPQHF
TGTGCCAGCAGTTTCGGGACAGGGTTTGACCAGCCCCAGCATTTT
>TRBJ2-7|few|TRBV4-2|TRBD2
CASSQESGTSPVEQYF
TGTGCCAGCAGCCAAGAATCCGGGACTAGCCCGGTCGAGCAGTACTTC
>TRBJ2-7|many|TRBV29-1|.
CSVGQGGPYEQYF
TGCAGCGTTGGACAGGGAGGTCCCTACGAGCAGTACTTC
>TRBJ2-3|few|TRBV29-1|TRBD1
CSVGYRGSTDTQYF
TGCAGCGTTGGATACAGGGGGAGCACAGATACGCAGTATTTT
>TRBJ2-1|.|TRBV3-1|.
CASSQDSSNEQFF
TGTGCCAGCAGCCAAGATTCGAGCAATGAGCAGTTCTTC
>TRBJ2-5|.|TRBV29-1|.
CSVEDGMTKSQYF
TGCAGCGTTGAAGATGGCATGACGAAGTCCCAGTACTTC
>TRBJ2-4|.|TRBV7-8|.
CASSPSGAKNIQYF
TGTGCCAGCAGCCCCAGCGGGGCCAAAAACATTCAGTACTTC
>TRBJ2-4|few|TRBV20-1|.
CSASLGQALAKNIQYF
TGCAGTGCTAGTCTCGGGCAGGCTCTAGCCAAAAACATTCAGTACTTC
>TRBJ1-3|.|TRBV30|.
CACDPGGDTIYF
TGTGCCTGTGATCCCGGGGGTGACACCATATATTTT
>TRBJ2-1|few|TRBV7-6|.
CASSLEVRPAYYNEQFF
TGTGCCAGCAGCTTAGAGGTTAGACCCGCCTACTACAATGAGCAGTTCTTC
>TRBJ2-1|many|TRBV4-2|.
CASSQDLSFYNEQFF
TGTGCCAGCAGCCAAGATTTGTCCTTTTACAATGAGCAGTTCTTC
>TRBJ1-1|many|TRBV29-1|.
CSVDPGNTEAFF
TGCAGCGTTGACCCCGGAAACACTGAAGCTTTCTTT
>TRBJ1-5|few|TRBV7-9|.
CASSLVGPTGNQPQHF
TGTGCCAGCAGCTTAGTGGGGCCCACAGGCAATCAGCCCCAGCATTTT
>TRBJ2-1|.|TRBV20-1|.
CSAKAGAQYDEQFF
TGCAGTGCTAAGGCCGGGGCCCAATACGATGAGCAGTTCTTC
>TRBJ2-1|.|TRBV6-2/TRBV6-3|.
CASSYRVPVSYNEQFF
TGTGCCAGCAGTTACCGGGTTCCGGTTTCCTACAATGAGCAGTTCTTC
>TRBJ1-1|.|TRBV6-1|.
CASSEPGRSTEAFF
TGTGCCAGCAGTGAACCGGGAAGGAGCACTGAAGCTTTCTTT
>TRBJ1-2|.|TRBV27|TRBD1
CASSGLGQGNIDYGYTF
TGTGCCAGCAGTGGATTAGGACAGGGCAATATAGACTATGGCTACACCTTC
>TRBJ1-3|many|TRBV12-3/TRBV12-4|.
CASSPPGAGNTIYF
TGTGCCAGCAGCCCCCCCGGGGCTGGAAACACCATATATTTT
>TRBJ2-1|.|TRBV20-1|TRBD2
CSARDSGGAVNEQFF
TGCAGTGCTAGGGATAGCGGGGGGGCTGTCAATGAGCAGTTCTTC
>TRBJ2-1|.|TRBV2|TRBD2
CASRRTSGGDEQFF
TGTGCCAGCAGGCGGACTAGCGGGGGTGATGAGCAGTTCTTC
>TRBJ2-7|few|TRBV7-9|.
CASSLADLYEQYF
TGTGCCAGCAGCTTAGCGGACTTGTACGAGCAGTACTTC
>TRBJ2-1|.|TRBV24-1|TRBD2
CATRDTSGRGNEQFF
TGTGCCACCAGGGATACTAGCGGGAGGGGAAATGAGCAGTTCTTC
>TRBJ2-7|.|TRBV5-1|.
CASSTQVGGREQYF
TGCGCCAGCAGCACCCAGGTAGGGGGGCGCGAGCAGTACTTC